Presented here are 9 T cell receptor beta chains from one specimen sequenced in a study of blood T cell repertoires in COVID-19. Only in-frame clones appear in the TCRdb table, and some are missing; sequencing was by immunoSEQ multiplex PCR. The table shows 100,000 or so clones, with approximately 80% occurring only once. Sequencing was performed on peripheral blood. These receptors were collected from a woman in her 70s with active or convalescent COVID-19.

The CDR3 is CASSFKAGVTDTQYF. Here the CDR3 DNA reads TGCGCCAGCAGCTTTAAAGCGGGGGTAACAGATACGCAGTATTTT. This chain joins TRBV5-1 and TRBJ2-3; 8 nucleotides match TRBD2. Per the germline V gene, CDR1 is SGHRS and CDR2 is YFSETQ. The CDR3 runs to 15 residues. After removal of 2 bases from V and 3 bases from J, the junction contained 5 bases not matched to a gene.

CDR3 amino acids: CASSSRTPETQYF. The CDR3 DNA follows: TGTGCCAGCAGCTCCCGGACACCAGAGACCCAGTACTTC. V and J are TRBV5-4 and TRBJ2-5; D might be TRBD1 (5 bases). Germline V gene data show CDR1 as SGHNT and CDR2 as YYREEE (reference sequence). The germline V and J ends were trimmed by 3 bases and 4 bases, with 10 bases remaining between them. The CDR3 loop spans 13 amino acids. The entire variable domain, with the rest obtained from reference TRBV5-4 and TRBJ2-5, is as follows: ETGVTQSPTHLIKTRGQQVTLRCSSQSGHNTVSWYQQALGQGPQFIFQYYREEENGRGNFPPRFSGLQFPNYSSELNVNALELDDSALYLCASSSRTPETQYFGPGTRLLVL.

The genes are TRBV4-2 and TRBJ2-1; tentatively, D is TRBD1 (6 bases). The CDR3 runs 15 residues. Germline CDR1 and CDR2: LGHNA and YNFKEQ. The ends were cut back, 1 base at V and 3 bases at J, with 10 bases in the middle. The CDR3 loop is CASSQVGALYNEQFF. The CDR3 nucleotides are TGTGCCAGCAGCCAAGTGGGGGCGCTCTACAATGAGCAGTTCTTC.

The chain employs TRBV11-3 and TRBJ1-5; the D is unclear. The CDR3 has 16 residues. V gave up 4 bases and J gave up 3 bases, with 16 bases separating them. Germline assignment: CDR1 SGHNT and CDR2 YENEEA. The CDR3: CASSSYGGAINQPQHF. CDR3 in DNA: TGTGCCAGCAGCTCCTATGGAGGAGCGATCAATCAGCCCCAGCATTTT. The complete variable domain, with remaining parts taken from reference TRBV11-3 and TRBJ1-5, reads EAGVVQSPRYKIIEKKQPVAFWCNPISGHNTLYWYLQNLGQGPELLIRYENEEAVDDSQLPKDRFSAERLKGVDSTLKIQPAELGDSAVYLCASSSYGGAINQPQHFGDGTRLSIL.

The chain uses TRBV7-9 and TRBJ1-1; 7 bases map to TRBD1. Germline V CDR1 and CDR2: SEHNR, FQNEAQ (reference sequence). The CDR3 sequence is 13 residues long. V was pared by 1 base and J by 6 bases, with 2 bases of the junction left unmatched. CDR3 sequence reads: CASSLGQGAEAFF. The DNA for the CDR3 is TGTGCCAGCAGCTTAGGCCAGGGGGCTGAAGCTTTCTTT.

The chain couples TRBV2 to TRBJ2-2, with 9 nucleotides matching TRBD1. J lost 4 bases, V lost 6 bases, and 0 bases had no gene match. This CDR3 is built from 13 residues. The germline V gene has CDR1 SNHLY and CDR2 FYNNEI. The CDR3 reads CASRTGGTGELFF. The CDR3 DNA follows: TGTGCCAGCAGGACAGGGGGCACCGGGGAGCTGTTTTTT. Filled out from reference TRBV2 and TRBJ2-2, the complete variable domain reads EPEVTQTPSHQVTQMGQEVILRCVPISNHLYFYWYRQILGQKVEFLVSFYNNEISEKSEIFDDQFSVERPDGSNFTLKIRSTKLEDSAMYFCASRTGGTGELFFGEGSRLTVL.

V usage is TRBV10-2 and J usage is TRBJ2-5, with 10 nucleotides matching TRBD2. The V and J ends lost 6 bases and 1 base, in that order; junction bases with no gene match: 5. The V gene's germline CDR1 is WSHSY and CDR2 SAAADI. This CDR3 has 15 amino acids. The CDR3 loop is CASSQRGGSQETQYF. The CDR3 DNA follows: TGCGCCAGCAGCCAGCGGGGGGGCTCCCAAGAGACCCAGTACTTC.

V is TRBV7-2 and J is TRBJ1-6, with 7 bases matching TRBD1. The V segment lost 5 bases and the J segment 8 bases; nucleotides outside the gene matches: 12. The length of the CDR3 is 16 residues. Germline V gene sequence: CDR1 SGHTA, CDR2 FQGNSA. CDR3 region: CASSPKETGSHSPLHF. In DNA form, the CDR3 reads TGTGCCAGCAGCCCTAAGGAGACAGGGAGCCATTCACCCCTCCACTTT.

This clone has just a few counts. The chain recombines TRBV7-2 with TRBJ2-7; 9 bases map to TRBD1. The germline gives CDR1 SGHTA, CDR2 FQGNSA. V was clipped by 6 bases and J by 2 bases; unmatched bases: 5. The CDR3 length is 14 residues. The CDR3 DNA follows: TGTGCCAGCAGGATGGACAGGGGCACCTACGAGCAGTACTTC. Its protein is CASRMDRGTYEQYF.